This TCR beta chain was sequenced in a study of T cell repertoires in cytomegalovirus infection. Study as a whole: Recently identified HLA-C-restricted CMV epitopes and well-studied HLA-B-restricted CMV epitopes were used by the study. Broader study findings: CMV-specific TCR beta clonotypes restricted by HLA-C dominated the ex vivo response.

TCRdb fed the reads into MiXCR, producing one record per CDR3 protein. The table records about a million distinct CDR3 sequences, approximately 31% of them present only once. The germline CDR1 and CDR2 sequences are SNHLY and FYNNEI. The CDR3 consists of 14 residues. V shed 0 bases and J shed 1 base, with 7 bases lying between them. This clonotype was found a few times. Its specificity is unknown. The V and J genes are TRBV2 and TRBJ2-7; no clear D. This TCR came from a human donor in good health (CMV status not recorded). Some clones in this sample may be carry-over from other donors' samples. Source: cultured CD8+ T cells from PBMCs, taken from culture after CMV antigen stimulation. The CDR3 region has the DNA TGTGCCAGCAGTGAAGCCTGGGGATCCTACGAGCAGTACTTC. Its protein product is CASSEAWGSYEQYF.